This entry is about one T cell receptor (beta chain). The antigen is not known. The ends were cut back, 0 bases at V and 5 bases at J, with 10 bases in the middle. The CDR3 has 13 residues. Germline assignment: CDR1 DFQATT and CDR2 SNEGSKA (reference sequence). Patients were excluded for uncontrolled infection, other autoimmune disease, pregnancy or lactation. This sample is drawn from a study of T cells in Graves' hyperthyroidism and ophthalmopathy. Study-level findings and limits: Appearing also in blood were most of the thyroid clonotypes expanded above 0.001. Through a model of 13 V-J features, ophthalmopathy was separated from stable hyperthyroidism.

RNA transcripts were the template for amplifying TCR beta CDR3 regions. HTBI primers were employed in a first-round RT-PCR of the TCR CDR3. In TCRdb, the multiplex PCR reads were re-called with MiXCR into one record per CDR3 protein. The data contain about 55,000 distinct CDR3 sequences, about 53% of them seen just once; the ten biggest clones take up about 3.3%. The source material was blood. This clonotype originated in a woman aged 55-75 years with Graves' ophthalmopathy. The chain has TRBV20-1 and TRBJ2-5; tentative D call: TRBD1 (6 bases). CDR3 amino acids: CSARDGDKETQYF. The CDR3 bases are TGCAGTGCTAGAGATGGGGACAAGGAGACCCAGTACTTC.